Listed below are T cell receptor beta chains from one sample, sequenced in a study of T cell responses to AZD1222 COVID-19 vaccine. Assay: immunoSEQ multiplex PCR; the TCRdb copy retains only in-frame clones and omits some. The table has some 150,000 clones, roughly 90% seen once; the top ten hold 3% to 3.5%. This material consisted of peripheral blood, taken on day 0 of AZD1222 vaccination. These receptors all come from an adult in good health. Each CDR3 is given with its conserved first and last residue. Each record gives: V gene, D gene, clone size, J gene, CDR3 protein, CDR3 DNA. The D gene is left open where the match is weak. Only part of the rows carry a size: once, few, many, or a class if the clone is expanded.

>TRBV3-1/TRBV3-2|-|-|TRBJ1-4
CASSTEALGSEKLFF
TGTGCCAGCAGTACGGAGGCCCTGGGGTCTGAAAAACTGTTTTTT
>TRBV3-1/TRBV3-2|-|-|TRBJ1-4
CASSQMGGGEKLFF
TGTGCCAGCAGCCAAATGGGAGGGGGTGAAAAACTGTTTTTT
>TRBV4-2|TRBD2|once|TRBJ2-5
CASSQLPGLAGGHQETQYF
TGTGCCAGCAGCCAACTACCGGGACTAGCGGGGGGCCACCAAGAGACCCAGTACTTC
>TRBV11-2|-|-|TRBJ1-2
CASSLDAGSAYGYTF
TGTGCCAGCAGCTTAGATGCAGGCTCGGCCTATGGCTACACCTTC
>TRBV4-3|TRBD1|-|TRBJ2-6
CASSQRRQGDSGANVLTF
TGCGCCAGCAGCCAGAGGAGACAGGGGGACTCTGGGGCCAACGTCCTGACTTTC
>TRBV19|-|-|TRBJ1-4
CASSISYTATNEKLFF
TGTGCCAGTAGTATATCCTACACGGCAACTAATGAAAAACTGTTTTTT
>TRBV6-2/TRBV6-3|TRBD2|few|TRBJ2-1
CASSYRQRGTLYNEQFF
TGTGCCAGCAGTTACAGGCAGCGGGGAACACTATACAATGAGCAGTTCTTC
>TRBV6-5|TRBD1|-|TRBJ1-1
CASKRNRGAEAFF
TGTGCCAGCAAGAGAAACAGGGGGGCGGAAGCTTTCTTT
>TRBV28|-|-|TRBJ1-2
CASSPYTLGYTF
TGTGCCAGCAGTCCCTACACCCTTGGCTACACCTTC
>TRBV4-1|-|-|TRBJ2-7
CASSQAIAAYEQYF
TGCGCCAGCAGCCAAGCCATTGCCGCCTACGAGCAGTACTTC
>TRBV5-1|TRBD2|-|TRBJ2-3
CASSPGLEADTQYF
TGCGCCAGCAGCCCGGGACTAGAAGCGGATACGCAGTATTTT
>TRBV20-1|-|once|TRBJ1-1
CSASDGDEAFF
TGCAGTGCTAGTGATGGAGACGAAGCTTTCTTT
>TRBV5-1|-|-|TRBJ1-2
CASSLDYRDNANGYTF
TGCGCCAGCAGCTTGGATTACCGGGACAACGCCAATGGCTACACCTTC
>TRBV28|TRBD2|-|TRBJ2-3
CASSSRGGGTDTQYF
TGTGCCAGCAGTTCACGGGGGGGTGGCACAGATACGCAGTATTTT
>TRBV21-1|-|-|TRBJ2-7
CASSTLRGRIYEQYF
TGTGCCAGCAGCACCCTCAGGGGGCGCATCTACGAGCAGTACTTC
>TRBV19|TRBD1|-|TRBJ1-5
CASSMGRDRRSLPQHF
TGTGCCAGTAGTATGGGTCGGGACAGGAGATCGCTGCCCCAGCATTTT
>TRBV6-1|-|-|TRBJ2-7
CASSEGYGPGAYEQYF
TGTGCCAGCAGTGAAGGGTACGGGCCAGGGGCCTACGAGCAGTACTTC
>TRBV29-1|-|-|TRBJ1-2
CSVRGPWGYTF
TGCAGCGTTCGGGGCCCGTGGGGCTACACCTTC
>TRBV5-4|TRBD2|-|TRBJ2-5
CASSSEWGGETQYF
TGTGCCAGCAGTTCAGAGTGGGGGGGAGAGACCCAGTACTTC
>TRBV18|-|-|TRBJ2-2
CASSPGRDTGELFF
TGTGCCAGCTCACCAGGGCGGGACACCGGGGAGCTGTTTTTT
>TRBV19|-|-|TRBJ1-5
CASSPIGSNQPQHF
TGTGCCAGTAGCCCCATTGGGAGCAATCAGCCCCAGCATTTT
>TRBV6-5|-|-|TRBJ2-2
CASSYRAGPNTGELFF
TGTGCCAGCAGTTACCGTGCAGGGCCTAACACCGGGGAGCTGTTTTTT
>TRBV5-5|-|-|TRBJ2-3
CASRKVEGDTQYF
TGTGCCAGCAGAAAAGTCGAAGGAGATACGCAGTATTTT
>TRBV7-9|-|-|TRBJ2-7
CASSLYDEQYF
TGTGCCAGCAGCTTATATGACGAGCAGTACTTC
>TRBV28|-|-|TRBJ1-2
CASSFGAGAYGYTF
TGTGCCAGCAGTTTTGGGGCCGGAGCCTATGGCTACACCTTC
>TRBV2|-|-|TRBJ1-4
CASRVWDLNEKLFF
TGTGCCAGCAGGGTTTGGGACCTCAATGAAAAACTGTTTTTT
>TRBV9|TRBD1|-|TRBJ1-2
CASSVDGQGGYGYTF
TGTGCCAGCAGCGTAGACGGACAGGGAGGGTATGGCTACACCTTC
>TRBV11-2|TRBD1|-|TRBJ1-5
CASSGSPTGTQPQHF
TGTGCCAGCAGTGGATCGCCGACAGGGACTCAGCCCCAGCATTTT
>TRBV9|-|-|TRBJ1-4
CASSSRAGVEKLFF
TGTGCCAGCAGCTCCCGGGCAGGGGTGGAAAAACTGTTTTTT
>TRBV5-1|TRBD1|-|TRBJ2-7
CASSAGTDYEQYF
TGCGCCAGCAGCGCCGGGACAGACTACGAGCAGTACTTC
>TRBV5-1|-|-|TRBJ2-1
CASSLPGGNNEQFF
TGCGCCAGCAGCCTCCCTGGAGGAAACAATGAGCAGTTCTTC
>TRBV20-1|TRBD2|-|TRBJ2-3
CSASGSGGGTYTQYF
TGCAGTGCTAGTGGGAGCGGGGGGGGCACATATACGCAGTATTTT
>TRBV7-2|-|once|TRBJ1-6
CASSLQRSYNSPLHF
TGTGCCAGCAGCTTACAGCGCTCCTATAATTCACCCCTCCACTTT
>TRBV15|TRBD1|few|TRBJ1-2
CATSRHAGGSVDGYTF
TGTGCCACCAGCAGGCACGCAGGGGGCTCCGTCGATGGCTACACCTTC